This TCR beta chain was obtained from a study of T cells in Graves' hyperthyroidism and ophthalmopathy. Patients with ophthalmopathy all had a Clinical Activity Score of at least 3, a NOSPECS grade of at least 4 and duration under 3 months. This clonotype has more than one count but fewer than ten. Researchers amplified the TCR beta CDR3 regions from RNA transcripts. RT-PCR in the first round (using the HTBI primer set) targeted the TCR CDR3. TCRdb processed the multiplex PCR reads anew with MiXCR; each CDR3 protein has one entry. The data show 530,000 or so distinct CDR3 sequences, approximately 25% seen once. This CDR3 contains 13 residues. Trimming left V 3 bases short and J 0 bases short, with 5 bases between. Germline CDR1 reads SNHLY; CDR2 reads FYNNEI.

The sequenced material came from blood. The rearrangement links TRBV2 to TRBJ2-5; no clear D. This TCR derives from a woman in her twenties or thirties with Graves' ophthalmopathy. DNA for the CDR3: TGTGCCAGCAGTGACCAGTACCAAGAGACCCAGTACTTC. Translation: CASSDQYQETQYF.